Reported below is one T cell receptor beta chain. The target antigen is unknown. This record belongs to a study of cytomegalovirus exposure and HLA in healthy donors. Sequenced by immunoSEQ multiplex PCR; TCRdb stores in-frame clones only, minus some. The sample has tens of thousands of clones, roughly nine tenths seen once. Overall study results and limits: Whilst most TCR sequences proved rare, a subset of public TCRs occurred across many donors.

V lost 1 base, J lost 3 bases, and 5 bases stayed unmatched. Germline V gene lookup returns CDR1 MNHNS and CDR2 SASEGT. The CDR3 is 15 residues long. The source of this sequence is a man younger than 35 in good health and CMV-seronegative. Sequences were obtained from PBMCs. The rearrangement joins TRBV6-1 to TRBJ2-5, with 7 positions matching TRBD2. The CDR3: CASSEDMAGEETQYF. The CDR3, as DNA: TGTGCCAGCAGTGAAGATATGGCGGGAGAAGAGACCCAGTACTTC.